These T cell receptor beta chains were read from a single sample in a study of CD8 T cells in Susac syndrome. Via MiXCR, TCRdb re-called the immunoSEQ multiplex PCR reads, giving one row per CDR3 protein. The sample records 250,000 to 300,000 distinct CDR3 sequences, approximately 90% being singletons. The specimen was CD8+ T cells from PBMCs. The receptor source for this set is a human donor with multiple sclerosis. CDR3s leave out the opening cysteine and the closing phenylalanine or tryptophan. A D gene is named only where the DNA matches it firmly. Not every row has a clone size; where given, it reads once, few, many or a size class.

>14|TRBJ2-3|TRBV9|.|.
ASSETGGTVEGTQY
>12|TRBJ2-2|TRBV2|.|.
ASSEGMNTGELF
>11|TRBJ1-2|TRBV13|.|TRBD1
ASSQQTGGGYT
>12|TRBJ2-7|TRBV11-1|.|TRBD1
ASSLGDRTFEQY
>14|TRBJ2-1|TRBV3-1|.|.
ASSAPPGLDYNEQF
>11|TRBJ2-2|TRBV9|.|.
ASMATNTGELF
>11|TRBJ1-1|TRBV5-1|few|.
ASSLALGTEAF
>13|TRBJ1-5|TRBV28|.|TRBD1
ASSVRGRGNQPQH
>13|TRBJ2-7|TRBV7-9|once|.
ASSSISRGSYEQY
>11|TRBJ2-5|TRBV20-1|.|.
SGVGRNEETQY
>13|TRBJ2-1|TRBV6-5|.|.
ASSRYFNSYNEQF
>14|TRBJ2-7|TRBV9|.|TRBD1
ASSAGQGSSSYEQY
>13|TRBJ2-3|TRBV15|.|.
ATSRAGGGADTQY
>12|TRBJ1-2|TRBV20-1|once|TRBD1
SARDSGTEYGYT
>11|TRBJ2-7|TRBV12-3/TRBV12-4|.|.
ASSFGRTYEQY
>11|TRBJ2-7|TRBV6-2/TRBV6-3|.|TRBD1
ASSYRGHYEQY
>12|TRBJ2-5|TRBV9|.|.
ASSVGGGGETQY
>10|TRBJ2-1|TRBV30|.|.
AWSLMINEQF
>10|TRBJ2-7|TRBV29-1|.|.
SVVQGSHEQY
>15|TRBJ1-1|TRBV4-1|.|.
ASSQVANLGVNTEAF
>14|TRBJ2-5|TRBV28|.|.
ASSSTQGTIQETQY
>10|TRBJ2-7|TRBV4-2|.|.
ASSQQGHEQY
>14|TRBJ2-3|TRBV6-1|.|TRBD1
ASNHNRGQGTDTQY
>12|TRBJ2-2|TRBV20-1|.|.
SASSGWNTGELF
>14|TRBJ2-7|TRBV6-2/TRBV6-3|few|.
ASSYSSLREFHEQY
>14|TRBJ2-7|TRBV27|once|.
ASAKVPREFAYEQY